This T cell receptor (beta chain) was sequenced in a study of identical twins. Through template switching, a universal primer site was introduced, and the cDNA contained unique molecular identifiers. From the 5' RACE reads, TCRdb called clonotypes with MiXCR, one entry per CDR3 protein. The sample lists hundreds of thousands of distinct CDR3 sequences, more than 9% occurring once. The germline gives CDR1 SGDLS, CDR2 YYNGEE. V gave up 0 bases and J gave up 3 bases, with 5 bases separating them. This CDR3 contains 13 residues. Findings of the study overall: It was possible that invariant MAIT and iNKT cells partly confounded the zero-insertion analyses. For out-of-frame alpha sequences shared by twins, low generation probability was in excess. Abundant beta clonotypes from cord blood had fewer insertions, unlike memory repertoires, which showed none.

This clonotype was found a few times. Its specificity is unknown. This same sample was also part of a study on yellow fever vaccine responses in identical twins.

The chain uses TRBV9 and TRBJ2-3; no clear D gene. The clonotype comes from a woman younger than 30 in good health. The sequenced sample was PBMCs. The CDR3 DNA is TGTGCCAGCAGCGTAGATCTGACAGATACGCAGTATTTT. This sequence encodes CASSVDLTDTQYF.